The 8 T cell receptor beta chains in this list originate from one sample, sequenced in a study of T cells in Graves' hyperthyroidism and ophthalmopathy. Amplification of TCR beta CDR3 regions was performed using RNA transcripts as template. Initially, a first-round RT-PCR of the TCR CDR3 employed the HTBI primer set. TCRdb reprocessed the multiplex PCR reads via MiXCR and lists one record per CDR3 protein. The sample shows around 380,000 distinct CDR3 sequences, less than 15% of them seen only once. The sequenced material came from blood. The receptors originated from a man aged 30 to 39 with Graves' hyperthyroidism that later progressed to Graves' ophthalmopathy.

Comment on this clonotype: One end of the junction does not line up with germline, which may come from a read error. The chain joins TRBV11-3 to TRBJ2-2; possibly TRBD2 for D (6 bases). CDR1 SGHNT and CDR2 YENEEA come from the germline V gene. This CDR3 contains 15 residues. The CDR3: CASSQSRGNTGELSF. CDR3 DNA: TGTGCCAGCAGCCAAAGCCGGGGGAACACCGGGGAGCTGTCTTTT. Based on the CDR3 plus reference TRBV11-3 and TRBJ2-2, the full variable domain is EAGVVQSPRYKIIEKKQPVAFWCNPISGHNTLYWYLQNLGQGPELLIRYENEEAVDDSQLPKDRFSAERLKGVDSTLKIQPAELGDSAVYLCASSQSRGNTGELSFGEGSRLTVL.

This clonotype appeared a few times. The J gene is TRBJ1-1, the V gene TRBV13; D might be TRBD1 (5 bases). This CDR3 spans 12 amino acids. Deletions cut 5 bases from V and 11 bases from J, with 15 bases between. CDR1 PRHDT and CDR2 FYEKMQ come from the germline V gene (reference sequence). CDR3 coding DNA: TGTGCCAGCAGCGCCGAGGGGAACAGGGCTTTCTTT. Amino acid sequence: CASSAEGNRAFF.

This clonotype was observed many times. The chain combines TRBV20-1 with TRBJ1-1; tentatively, D is TRBD1 (6 bases). V was clipped by 4 bases and J by 4 bases, with 13 bases between them. CDR1 is DFQATT and CDR2 is SNEGSKA in the germline V gene (reference sequence). This CDR3 comprises 13 residues. The CDR3 bases are TGCAGTGCTATGGGGGGGGCGGGCACTGAAGCTTTCTTT. Encoded protein: CSAMGGAGTEAFF.

This clonotype has a count of ten or more. This chain links TRBV7-2 with TRBJ1-2; 7 nucleotides match TRBD1. With 5 bases clipped from V and 2 bases from J, the junction kept 2 bases outside the gene matches. This CDR3 spans 13 amino acids. CDR1 and CDR2 (germline): SGHTA, FQGNSA. The DNA of the CDR3 is TGTGCCAGCAGCAGGGACAGAAACTATGGCTACACCTTC. It yields the protein CASSRDRNYGYTF.

V usage is TRBV11-2 and J usage is TRBJ2-3; 7 bases align to TRBD2. Germline values: CDR1 SGHAT, CDR2 FQNNGV. V was clipped by 1 base and J by 1 base; unmatched bases: 11. The CDR3 sequence is 18 residues long. The chain's CDR3 is CASSLAFVSGGGTDTQYF. In DNA form, the CDR3 reads TGTGCCAGCAGCTTAGCCTTTGTGTCTGGGGGGGGCACAGATACGCAGTATTTT.

This clonotype came up a few times. The CDR3 nucleotides read TGTGCCACCAGCAGAGGGAGGGTACCTGGAAACACCATATATTTT. It translates to CATSRGRVPGNTIYF. The chain carries TRBV15 and TRBJ1-3; D gene ambiguous. The CDR3 loop spans 15 amino acids. CDR1 is LNHNV and CDR2 is YYDKDF in the germline V gene (reference sequence). V was shortened by 1 base and J by 2 bases, with 9 bases between the two germline ends.

The chain employs TRBV30 and TRBJ2-7, with D unclear. Germline V CDR1 and CDR2: GTSNPN, SVGIG (reference sequence). This CDR3 has 13 amino acids. With 7 bases removed from V and 2 bases from J, the gap between germline ends came to 15 bases. CDR3: CAYRHRATYEQYF. The CDR3 coding sequence is TGTGCCTACCGTCATCGGGCTACCTACGAGCAGTACTTC.

The table lists this clonotype with many counts. This chain joins TRBV6-1 and TRBJ1-2; D unresolved. The CDR3 is made up of 11 amino acids. Germline lookup yields CDR1 MNHNS and CDR2 SASEGT. V gave up 6 bases and J gave up 6 bases, with 8 bases separating them. The CDR3 is CASRATDGYTF. Written as DNA, the CDR3 is TGTGCCAGCAGGGCCACGGATGGCTACACCTTC.